A single sample is the source of the 20 T cell receptor gamma chains below, sequenced in a study of gamma-delta chains in newborns, infants, children. With CATT, TCRdb re-called clones from the reads. The table has several hundred gamma-chain clones, around 42% seen once; the top ten hold 25% to 30%. The sequenced sample consisted of blood. All receptors derive from a child who was a newborn, infant or young child, either healthy, febrile or measles-vaccinated (not recorded which).

This clone was counted a few times. In DNA form, the CDR3 reads TGTGCCACCTGGGACAGGCTGGATTATTATAAGAAACTCTTT. Protein sequence: CATWDRLDYYKKLF. The genes are TRGV3 and TRGJ1 or TRGJ2. The J gene was missing in TCRdb and was found by matching the end of the DNA to germline. Trimming removed 0 bases from V and 2 bases from J; junction bases left unmatched: 4. The CDR3 spans 14 residues. Germline CDR1 VTNTFY, CDR2 YDVSTARD (reference sequence).

The V gene is TRGV2, the J gene TRGJ1 or TRGJ2. No J gene is reported in TCRdb; it was inferred here by comparing the DNA with germline. J was trimmed by 8 bases and V by 4 bases; bases with no gene match: 8. This CDR3 has 12 amino acids. Per germline, CDR1 EGSNGY and CDR2 YDSYNSKV. CDR3 residues: CATWDRLNKKLF. The CDR3, as DNA: TGTGCCACCTGGGATCGCCTTAATAAGAAACTCTTT.

As regards this clone: At the DNA level, this CDR3 is encoded by other sequences in the same sample as well. This sequence joins TRGV9 and TRGJP. The J gene was missing in TCRdb and was found by matching the end of the DNA to germline. This CDR3 region has 15 residues. The ends lost 6 bases at V and 7 bases at J; junction bases unmatched: 6. The germline CDR1 and CDR2 sequences are GITISATS and ISYDGTV (reference sequence). The CDR3 nucleotides read TGTGCCTTGTGGAAAGAGGAGTTGGGCAAAAAAATCAAGGTATTT. This codes for CALWKEELGKKIKVF.

This clone was detected a few times. J is TRGJP2 and V is TRGV4. TCRdb leaves out the J gene; it was filled in here by matching the DNA to germline. CDR1 and CDR2 (germline): EGSTGY, YDSYTSSV. J was trimmed by 4 bases and V by 3 bases; bases with no gene match: 8. The CDR3 contains 15 residues. This chain's CDR3 is CATWDKGNSDWIKTF. CDR3 DNA sequence: TGTGCCACCTGGGATAAGGGAAATAGTGATTGGATCAAGACGTTT.

The table lists this clone with a few counts. The identical CDR3 is also encoded by other nucleotide sequences in the sample. The chain employs TRGV8 and TRGJP2. Here the J gene came from matching the DNA to germline, since TCRdb omits it. V was clipped by 3 bases and J by 10 bases; unmatched bases: 2. This CDR3 comprises 11 residues. Germline V gene data show CDR1 as VENAVY and CDR2 as YDSYNSRV. CDR3 region: CATWDGWIKTF. The CDR3, as DNA: TGTGCCACCTGGGATGGTTGGATCAAGACGTTT.

In its sample, this clone was seen a few times. The chain links TRGV9 to TRGJ1 or TRGJ2. Matching the DNA to germline supplied the J gene, which TCRdb does not give. V shed 10 bases, J shed 3 bases, and the junction held 12 bases outside the gene matches. The CDR3 contains 13 residues. The germline gives CDR1 GITISATS, CDR2 ISYDGTV (reference sequence). The CDR3 protein is CAFLPLPYYKKLF. The CDR3 nucleotides read TGTGCCTTCCTCCCCCTTCCTTATTATAAGAAACTCTTT.

V is TRGV5 and J is TRGJ1 or TRGJ2. TCRdb leaves out the J gene; it was filled in here by matching the DNA to germline. Germline CDR1 and CDR2: VINAFY and YDVSNSKD. CDR3 length: 11 residues. V lost 0 bases to trimming and J lost 10 bases; unmatched junction nucleotides: 3. The CDR3 DNA sequence: TGTGCCACCTGGGACAGGGAAAAGAAACTCTTT. This codes for CATWDREKKLF.

This clone was observed a handful of times. A read error is the likely source, as a far larger clone sits one nucleotide away. The identical CDR3 is also encoded by other nucleotide sequences in the sample. This chain's CDR3 is CALWEVQELGKKIKVF. The CDR3 DNA reads as TGCGCCTTGTGGGAGGTGCAAGAGTTGGGCAAAAAAATCAAGGTATTT. V gene TRGV9 combines with J gene TRGJP. Here the J gene came from matching the DNA to germline, since TCRdb omits it. The CDR3 totals 16 residues. CDR1 is GITISATS, CDR2 ISYDGTV, per germline (reference sequence).

Points on this clone: A much larger clonotype is one base distant, so this may be a read error. Distinct nucleotide sequences in the sample also encode this CDR3. This chain joins TRGV9 and TRGJP. TCRdb is silent on the J gene; assignment here came from matching the DNA to germline. J gave up 11 bases and V 0 bases, and 4 bases lay outside the gene matches. The CDR3 has 15 residues. Per the germline V gene, CDR1 is GITISATS and CDR2 is ISYDGTV (reference sequence). CDR3 sequence (DNA): TGTGCCTTGTGGGAGGTGCGGCTGGGCAAAAAAATCAAGGTATTT. The encoded protein is CALWEVRLGKKIKVF.

About this clone: At one of its ends the junction is not consistent with the germline gene, which may arise from a read error. Distinct nucleotide sequences in the sample also encode this CDR3. The V gene is TRGV9, the J gene TRGJP. The J gene is absent in TCRdb and was assigned here via DNA matching to germline. Looked up from germline, CDR1 is GITISATS and CDR2 is ISYDGTV (reference sequence). The CDR3 consists of 17 residues. CDR3 residues: CALREGPGELGKKIKVF. As DNA, the CDR3 is TGTGCCTTGCGGGAGGGCCCGGGGGAGTTGGGCAAAAAAATCAAGGTATTT.

About this clone itself: Other nucleotide sequences in the sample specify the same CDR3. The genes are TRGV9 and TRGJP. The J gene was missing in TCRdb and was found by matching the end of the DNA to germline. The germline V gene has CDR1 GITISATS and CDR2 ISYDGTV (reference sequence). V lost 0 bases, J lost 6 bases, and 5 bases stayed unmatched. The CDR3 runs 17 residues. This CDR3 is CALWEVRRELGKKIKVF. The CDR3 nucleotides read TGTGCCTTGTGGGAGGTGAGGCGAGAGTTGGGCAAAAAAATCAAGGTATTT.

This clone was detected a few times. The chain links TRGV9 to TRGJ1 or TRGJ2. In the absence of a J gene in TCRdb, the DNA was matched to germline to assign it here. The length of the CDR3 is 13 residues. V gave up 1 base and J gave up 3 bases; unmatched junction bases: 3. Looked up from germline, CDR1 is GITISATS and CDR2 is ISYDGTV (reference sequence). In DNA, the CDR3 is TGTGCCTTGTGGGAGGTCCTTTATTATAAGAAACTCTTT. It translates to CALWEVLYYKKLF.

This clone was detected a few times. Other DNA sequences of this sample code for an identical CDR3. The chain employs TRGV9 and TRGJP. The J gene comes from matching the DNA to germline here; TCRdb lacks it. This CDR3 spans 17 amino acids. Germline lookup yields CDR1 GITISATS and CDR2 ISYDGTV (reference sequence). The J segment lost 3 bases and the V segment lost 2 bases, leaving 4 bases of the junction unmatched. CDR3 protein: CALWEALQELGKKIKVF. The CDR3 region has the DNA TGTGCCTTGTGGGAGGCCCTGCAAGAGTTGGGCAAAAAAATCAAGGTATTT.

This chain links TRGV9 with TRGJP. TCRdb records no J gene; here it was assigned by comparing the DNA to germline. This CDR3 region has 18 residues. The V segment lost 2 bases and the J segment 4 bases; nucleotides outside the gene matches: 8. The germline V gene encodes CDR1 GITISATS and CDR2 ISYDGTV (reference sequence). CDR3 residues: CALWEEAFQELGKKIKVF. DNA of the CDR3: TGTGCCTTGTGGGAGGAGGCCTTTCAAGAGTTGGGCAAAAAAATCAAGGTATTT.

Sample share makes this clone large. J is TRGJ1 or TRGJ2 and V is TRGV3. As TCRdb names no J gene, one was assigned here on the basis of a DNA match to germline. J was trimmed by 8 bases and V by 0 bases; bases with no gene match: 7. CDR3 length: 13 amino acids. Germline-derived CDR1 and CDR2 are VTNTFY and YDVSTARD (reference sequence). The CDR3 here is CATWDRRGDKKLF. In DNA form, the CDR3 reads TGTGCCACCTGGGACAGGCGAGGGGATAAGAAACTCTTT.

This clone has only one observation. In the same sample, other DNA sequences code for this CDR3. The rearrangement links TRGV9 to TRGJP. TCRdb is silent on the J gene; assignment here came from matching the DNA to germline. J gave up 4 bases and V 3 bases, and 6 bases lay outside the gene matches. Per germline, CDR1 GITISATS and CDR2 ISYDGTV (reference sequence). This CDR3 is built from 17 residues. In DNA form, the CDR3 reads TGTGCCTTGTGGGAGATCCCCCAAGAGTTGGGCAAAAAAATCAAGGTATTT. It codes for CALWEIPQELGKKIKVF.

Worth noting for this clone: A far larger clone lies a single base away; this is likely a read error. The chain recombines TRGV9 with TRGJP. The J gene, left out of TCRdb, was set here by checking the DNA against germline. The CDR3 is made up of 15 amino acids. The germline V gene has CDR1 GITISATS and CDR2 ISYDGTV (reference sequence). In DNA, the CDR3 is TGTGCCTTGTGGGAGGTGCAGTTGTGCAAAAAAATCAAGGTATTT. Protein sequence: CALWEVQLCKKIKVF.

This clone has only one observation. The J gene went uncalled, whereas the V gene is TRGV9. CDR1 GITISATS and CDR2 ISYDGTV come from the germline V gene (reference sequence). This CDR3 is 15 amino acids long. This chain's CDR3 is CALWEVHPRYYNKLF. The CDR3 bases are TGTGCCTTGTGGGAGGTGCACCCTCGTTATTATAACAAACTATTT.

The J gene is TRGJP1, the V gene TRGV9. Matching the DNA to germline supplied the J gene, which TCRdb does not give. Germline V lookup: CDR1 GITISATS, CDR2 ISYDGTV (reference sequence). The CDR3 is made up of 17 amino acids. J was trimmed by 15 bases and V by 0 bases; bases with no gene match: 22. The DNA of the CDR3 is TGTGCCTTGTGGGAGGTGCAGGAAGAGTTGGGCAAAAAAATCAAGATATTT. It codes for CALWEVQEELGKKIKIF.

This clone was seen more than once but under ten times. One base away lies a much larger clone, so this may be a sequencing read error. This specimen includes other DNA sequences encoding the same CDR3. The chain is built from TRGV9 and TRGJP. No J gene is reported in TCRdb; it was inferred here by comparing the DNA with germline. This CDR3 spans 13 amino acids. Germline CDR1 reads GITISATS; CDR2 reads ISYDGTV (reference sequence). The CDR3 DNA reads as TGTGCTTTGTGGGAGTTGGGCAAAAAAATCAAGGTATTT. Its translation: CALWELGKKIKVF.